Below are 7 T cell receptor beta chains sequenced from a single sample in a study of spatial heterogeneity in lung cancer. TCRdb used MiXCR to reprocess the 5' RACE reads, holding one entry per CDR3 protein. The sample comprises under 150,000 distinct CDR3 sequences, 9.5% to 15% of which are singletons, and roughly 15% rests with the top ten. Time point noted: blood at routine non-recurrence follow-up after resection. No cells were sorted before sequencing. The whole RNA sequenced was extracted from tumor, nontumor lung or frozen PBMC. Here the sequenced sample was PBMCs, taken at follow-up. The receptor source for this set is a male donor with early-stage non-small cell lung cancer.

The V gene is TRBV7-9, the J gene TRBJ1-5, with D possibly TRBD1 on 5 matching bases. The CDR3 totals 15 residues. CDR1 is SEHNR, CDR2 FQNEAQ, per germline (reference sequence). The V end was cut by 1 base, the J end by 1 base, with 8 bases between. In DNA form, the CDR3 reads TGTGCCAGCAGCTTAGGAGGGGAGAGCAATCAGCCCCAGCATTTT. Translated, it gives CASSLGGESNQPQHF. The full variable domain, completed using reference TRBV7-9 and TRBJ1-5, is DTGVSQNPRHKITKRGQNVTFRCDPISEHNRLYWYRQTLGQGPEFLTYFQNEAQLEKSRLLSDRFSAERPKGSFSTLEIQRTEQGDSAMYLCASSLGGESNQPQHFGDGTRLSIL.

The genes are TRBV2 and TRBJ2-3; D is undetermined. V lost 1 base, J lost 4 bases, and 6 bases lay in between. The CDR3 has 13 amino acids. The germline V gene has CDR1 SNHLY and CDR2 FYNNEI. CDR3 sequence: CASSEDGADTQYF. CDR3 nucleotide sequence: TGTGCCAGCAGTGAAGACGGAGCAGATACGCAGTATTTT.

In this sample, this clonotype turned up many times. The chain links TRBV2 to TRBJ1-2; the D is unclear. CDR1 is SNHLY and CDR2 is FYNNEI in the germline V gene. The ends were cut back, 7 bases at V and 0 bases at J, with 12 bases in the middle. CDR3 length: 14 amino acids. DNA for the CDR3: TGTGCCAGCATACCAGAGGCGACTAACTATGGCTACACCTTC. Translating it yields CASIPEATNYGYTF.

The rearrangement joins TRBV2 to TRBJ2-1, with 8 bases lining up with TRBD1. CDR1 is SNHLY and CDR2 is FYNNEI in the germline V gene. The ends lost 9 bases at V and 4 bases at J; junction bases unmatched: 8. The CDR3 length is 14 residues. The CDR3 reads CASVWDRIYNEQFF. The CDR3 nucleotides are TGTGCCAGTGTCTGGGACAGGATTTACAATGAGCAGTTCTTC. Supplemented by reference TRBV2 and TRBJ2-1, the full variable domain reads EPEVTQTPSHQVTQMGQEVILRCVPISNHLYFYWYRQILGQKVEFLVSFYNNEISEKSEIFDDQFSVERPDGSNFTLKIRSTKLEDSAMYFCASVWDRIYNEQFFGPGTRLTVL.

This clonotype was detected ten times or more. The chain is built from TRBV6-2 or TRBV6-3 and TRBJ2-6; D is possibly TRBD1 (6 bases). This CDR3 is 15 amino acids long. CDR1 MNHEY and CDR2 SVGEGT come from the germline V gene. The V gene lost 4 bases and the J gene lost 0 bases, with 7 bases spanning the gap. The CDR3 nucleotides are TGTGCCAGCAGTTTACAGGGCTCTGGGGCCAACGTCCTGACTTTC. This encodes CASSLQGSGANVLTF.

This clonotype was seen many times. The rearrangement uses TRBV15 and TRBJ2-1; 16 bases line up with TRBD2. Germline CDR1 is LNHNV and CDR2 is YYDKDF (reference sequence). V lost 4 bases, J lost 3 bases, and 3 bases stayed unmatched. The CDR3 consists of 17 residues. The CDR3 region is CATSMGTSGGGYNEQFF. Written as DNA, the CDR3 is TGTGCCACCAGCATGGGGACTAGCGGGGGGGGCTACAATGAGCAGTTCTTC. The variable domain in full, with the rest retrieved from reference TRBV15 and TRBJ2-1, is DAMVIQNPRYQVTQFGKPVTLSCSQTLNHNVMYWYQQKSSQAPKLLFHYYDKDFNNEADTPDNFQSRRPNTSFCFLDIRSPGLGDTAMYLCATSMGTSGGGYNEQFFGPGTRLTVL.

This clonotype has ten or more counts. The J gene is TRBJ2-1, the V gene TRBV4-3; D is perhaps TRBD1 (5 bases). Trimming left V 1 base short and J 4 bases short, with 14 bases between. The CDR3 has 16 amino acids. Germline CDR1 LGHNA, CDR2 YSLEER. This chain's CDR3 is CASSQGATGPYNEQFF. The CDR3 nucleotides are TGCGCCAGCAGCCAAGGGGCCACAGGCCCTTACAATGAGCAGTTCTTC.